This is a list of T cell receptor beta chains from one sample in a study of blood T cell repertoires in COVID-19. Sequenced by immunoSEQ multiplex PCR; TCRdb stores in-frame clones only, minus some. The sample records some 80,000 clones, around 90% being singletons. Sequenced input: peripheral blood. These receptors originate from a human donor in a cohort sampled during active COVID-19. Both conserved end residues are part of each CDR3. The D gene is left open where the match is weak. Size values are once, few and many counts, or a class for expanded clones, and some rows have none.

j_call | v_call | cdr3_length | clone_size | d_call | cdr3_nt | cdr3_aa
TRBJ2-7 | TRBV3-1/TRBV3-2 | 14 | NA | TRBD1 | TGTGCCAGCAGCCAAGGGACAGGGACCTACGAGCAGTACTTC | CASSQGTGTYEQYF
TRBJ2-3 | TRBV3-1/TRBV3-2 | 16 | NA | TRBD2 | TGTGCCAGCATGAGCGGGGTCTACTCTAGCACAGATACGCAGTATTTT | CASMSGVYSSTDTQYF
TRBJ1-2 | TRBV7-9 | 12 | NA | TRBD1 | TGTGCCAGCAGTGACAGGGACTATGGCTACACCTTC | CASSDRDYGYTF
TRBJ2-7 | TRBV7-2 | 15 | NA | TRBD2 | TGTGCCAGCAGCTTAGTAGCGGGGGATCCCTACGAGCAGTACTTC | CASSLVAGDPYEQYF
TRBJ2-7 | TRBV6-5 | 14 | NA | TRBD1 | TGTGCCAGCAGACGACCGACAGGGAGTTACGAGCAGTACTTC | CASRRPTGSYEQYF
TRBJ2-2 | TRBV7-9 | 15 | once | NA | TGTGCCAGCAGGGGGCTCGGGAGCTTCACCGGGGAGCTGTTTTTT | CASRGLGSFTGELFF
TRBJ2-3 | TRBV18 | 16 | NA | NA | TGTGCCAGCTCACCCGGAGGGCGAGGGGGCACAGATACGCAGTATTTT | CASSPGGRGGTDTQYF
TRBJ2-5 | TRBV28 | 16 | NA | NA | TGTGCCAGCAGTACCAGGGGCGACCCTCTGGAAGAGACCCAGTACTTC | CASSTRGDPLEETQYF
TRBJ2-1 | TRBV20-1 | 11 | NA | TRBD1 | TGCAGTGCGCGACCCGGACAGGGTATGCTCTTC | CSARPGQGMLF
TRBJ1-2 | TRBV18 | 16 | NA | NA | TGTGCCAGCTCACCAGCCCTCCAGGGCCGTGGCTATGGCTACACCTTC | CASSPALQGRGYGYTF
TRBJ2-2 | TRBV4-3 | 16 | NA | TRBD2 | TGCGCCAGCAGCCAAGAGGTAGCGGGAGGAGCCGGGGAGCTGTTTTTT | CASSQEVAGGAGELFF
TRBJ1-1 | TRBV3-1/TRBV3-2 | 16 | NA | NA | TGTGCCAGCAGCCAAGACCTACTTTCGGGGGGCACTGAAGCTTTCTTT | CASSQDLLSGGTEAFF
TRBJ1-1 | TRBV7-2 | 15 | NA | NA | TGTGCCAGCAGCCCTGGGACACTGATGAACACTGAAGCTTTCTTT | CASSPGTLMNTEAFF
TRBJ1-1 | TRBV5-6 | 13 | NA | NA | TGTGCCAGCAGCTGGGGAGGGGGGAGCGAAGCTTTCTTT | CASSWGGGSEAFF
TRBJ2-3 | TRBV6-5 | 15 | NA | TRBD2 | TGTGCCAGCACCAGAAGGGAGGGCCACACAGATACGCAGTATTTT | CASTRREGHTDTQYF
TRBJ2-1 | TRBV7-6 | 14 | NA | NA | TGTGCCAGCAGCGCAACAAGCTCCTACAATGAGCAGTTCTTC | CASSATSSYNEQFF
TRBJ1-4 | TRBV28 | 15 | NA | NA | TGTGCCAGCATAGGGACTACCTATTATAATGAAAAACTGTTTTTT | CASIGTTYYNEKLFF
TRBJ2-7 | TRBV7-2 | 15 | NA | NA | TGTGCCAGCAGCCCCGACAGGTTTCAGTCCTACGAGCAGTACTTC | CASSPDRFQSYEQYF
TRBJ2-1 | TRBV28 | 17 | NA | TRBD1 | TGTGCCAGCACCGAACTCAAAGGACAGGGGGCGTACAATGAGCAGTTCTTC | CASTELKGQGAYNEQFF
TRBJ1-6 | TRBV30 | 19 | once | TRBD1 | TGTGCCTGGAGTGTACGCCCCGGGACAGGGGGCGTTTTTGGTTCACCCCTCCACTTT | CAWSVRPGTGGVFGSPLHF
TRBJ1-2 | TRBV10-2 | 13 | NA | NA | TGCGCCAGCAGTCCCGACAGTAACTATGGCTACACCTTC | CASSPDSNYGYTF
TRBJ2-7 | TRBV6-6 | 13 | NA | NA | TGTGCCAGCAGTTACTCACAGTCGACAGAGCAGTACTTC | CASSYSQSTEQYF
TRBJ1-3 | TRBV7-9 | 16 | few | TRBD1 | TGTGCCAGCAGTCGACACGACAGGGGGTCTGGAAACACCATATATTTT | CASSRHDRGSGNTIYF
TRBJ2-1 | TRBV5-6 | 15 | NA | TRBD1 | TGTGCCAGCAGCTTACAGGGGACCCTTCTCAATGAGCAGTTCTTC | CASSLQGTLLNEQFF
TRBJ1-1 | TRBV19 | 14 | NA | TRBD1 | TGTGCCAGTAGTCCGACAGGGGGCCTCACTGAAGCTTTCTTT | CASSPTGGLTEAFF
TRBJ2-5 | TRBV30 | 14 | NA | NA | TGTGCCTGGAACCCCGGGACTCTCCAAGAGACCCAGTACTTC | CAWNPGTLQETQYF
TRBJ1-1 | TRBV7-9 | 13 | NA | TRBD1 | TGTGCCAGCAGTAAACAGGGGCACACTGAAGCTTTCTTT | CASSKQGHTEAFF
TRBJ1-2 | TRBV19 | 15 | once | NA | TGTGCCAGTACCCCAGGGATACCGACCAACTATGGCTACACCTTC | CASTPGIPTNYGYTF
TRBJ2-7 | TRBV4-3 | 14 | NA | TRBD2 | TGCGCCAGCAGCCAACGAGCGGGGCCCTACGAGCAGTACTTC | CASSQRAGPYEQYF
TRBJ1-5 | TRBV25-1 | 12 | NA | NA | TGTGCCAGCAGTGAATGGGGCCAGCCCCAGCATTTT | CASSEWGQPQHF
TRBJ2-1 | TRBV9 | 14 | NA | NA | TGTGCCAGCAGCGGGGGGGAGAGTGCGGGCGAGCAGTTCTTC | CASSGGESAGEQFF
TRBJ1-2 | TRBV6-2/TRBV6-3 | 15 | NA | NA | TGTGCCAGCAGCCGAGGACACGCAGCTAACTATGGCTACACCTTC | CASSRGHAANYGYTF
TRBJ1-5 | TRBV23-1 | 13 | NA | NA | TGCGCCAGCAGTCAGGGCCAGAATCAGCCCCAGCATTTT | CASSQGQNQPQHF
TRBJ1-2 | TRBV3-1/TRBV3-2 | 14 | NA | TRBD1 | TGTGCCAGCAGCCGCGGACAGGTAGGATATGGCTACACCTTC | CASSRGQVGYGYTF
TRBJ2-6 | TRBV6-5 | 14 | NA | NA | TGTGCCAGCAGTCTAATCTCTGGGGCCAACGTCCTGACTTTC | CASSLISGANVLTF
TRBJ2-5 | TRBV4-1 | 18 | NA | NA | TGCGCCAGCAGCCAAGACGCAGGCACTCGGACAGTAGAAGAGACCCAGTACTTC | CASSQDAGTRTVEETQYF
TRBJ2-2 | TRBV4-3 | 15 | NA | NA | TGCGCCAGCAGCCAAACCGGGACGAACACCGGGGAGCTGTTTTTT | CASSQTGTNTGELFF
TRBJ2-2 | TRBV7-9 | 16 | NA | NA | TGTGCCAGCAGCTTCGATTTAGCGTCGAACACCGGGGAGCTGTTTTTT | CASSFDLASNTGELFF
TRBJ1-4 | TRBV5-1 | 17 | NA | TRBD1 | TGCGCCAGCAGCGGACAGGGCAGATCTGCAACTAATGAAAAACTGTTTTTT | CASSGQGRSATNEKLFF
TRBJ1-2 | TRBV11-2 | 14 | NA | TRBD1 | TGTGCCAGCAGCTTAGTGGACAGGGGCTATGGCTACACCTTC | CASSLVDRGYGYTF
TRBJ2-1 | TRBV15 | 16 | few | TRBD2 | TGTGCCACCAGCAGAGAAAGCGGGAGGGTAGATAATGAGCAGTTCTTC | CATSRESGRVDNEQFF
TRBJ2-1 | TRBV9 | 12 | NA | NA | TGTGCCAGCAGCGTAGCGGGTAATGAGCAGTTCTTC | CASSVAGNEQFF